The 3 T cell receptor beta chains below all came from one sample that was sequenced in a study of CD8 T cells in Susac syndrome. Random hexamers primed reverse transcription of about 0.45 to 1 ug RNA. TCRdb reprocessed the immunoSEQ multiplex PCR reads with MiXCR, giving one entry per CDR3 protein. The data hold 150,000 or so distinct CDR3 sequences, with roughly 96% observed a single time. The source material was CD8+ T cells from PBMCs. These receptor sequences come from a human donor with multiple sclerosis.

V usage is TRBV15 and J usage is TRBJ2-7; perhaps TRBD2 as D (7 bases). The germline CDR1 and CDR2 sequences are LNHNV and YYDKDF (reference sequence). V was cut by 6 bases and J by 5 bases, with 20 bases left in between. This CDR3 is 15 amino acids long. DNA of the CDR3: TGTGCCACCAGGAGCGGGGCGGGGGACATCGACGAGCAGTACGTC. It is translated as CATRSGAGDIDEQYV.

V is TRBV30 and J is TRBJ1-1; TRBD1 might be the D (5 bases). This CDR3 comprises 15 residues. Germline V lookup: CDR1 GTSNPN, CDR2 SVGIG (reference sequence). Trimming removed 0 bases at V and 3 bases at J, with 14 bases between. The CDR3 nucleotides read TGTGCCTGGAGTGTACGGGGCACGGCGGACACTGAAGCTTTCTTT. This gives the protein CAWSVRGTADTEAFF.

This sequence joins TRBV30 and TRBJ2-7; TRBD2 might be the D (6 bases). This CDR3 comprises 14 residues. The ends were cut back, 4 bases at V and 3 bases at J, with 16 bases in the middle. The germline gives CDR1 GTSNPN, CDR2 SVGIG (reference sequence). The chain's CDR3 is CAWTGTREDYEQYF. In nucleotides, the CDR3 is TGTGCCTGGACAGGTACAAGGGAGGACTACGAGCAGTACTTC.